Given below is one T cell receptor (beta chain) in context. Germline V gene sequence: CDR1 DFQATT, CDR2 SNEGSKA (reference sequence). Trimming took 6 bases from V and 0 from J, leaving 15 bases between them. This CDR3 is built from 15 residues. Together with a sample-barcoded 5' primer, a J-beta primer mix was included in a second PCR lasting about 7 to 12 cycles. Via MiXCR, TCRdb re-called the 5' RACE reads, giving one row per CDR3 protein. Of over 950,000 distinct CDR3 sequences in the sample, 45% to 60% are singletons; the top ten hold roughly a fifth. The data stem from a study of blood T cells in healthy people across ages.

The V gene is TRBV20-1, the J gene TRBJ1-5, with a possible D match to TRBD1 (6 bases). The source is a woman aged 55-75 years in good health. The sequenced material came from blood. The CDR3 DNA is TGCAGTGCAAAACCAGGGACAACTAGCAATCAGCCCCAGCATTTT. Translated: CSAKPGTTSNQPQHF.